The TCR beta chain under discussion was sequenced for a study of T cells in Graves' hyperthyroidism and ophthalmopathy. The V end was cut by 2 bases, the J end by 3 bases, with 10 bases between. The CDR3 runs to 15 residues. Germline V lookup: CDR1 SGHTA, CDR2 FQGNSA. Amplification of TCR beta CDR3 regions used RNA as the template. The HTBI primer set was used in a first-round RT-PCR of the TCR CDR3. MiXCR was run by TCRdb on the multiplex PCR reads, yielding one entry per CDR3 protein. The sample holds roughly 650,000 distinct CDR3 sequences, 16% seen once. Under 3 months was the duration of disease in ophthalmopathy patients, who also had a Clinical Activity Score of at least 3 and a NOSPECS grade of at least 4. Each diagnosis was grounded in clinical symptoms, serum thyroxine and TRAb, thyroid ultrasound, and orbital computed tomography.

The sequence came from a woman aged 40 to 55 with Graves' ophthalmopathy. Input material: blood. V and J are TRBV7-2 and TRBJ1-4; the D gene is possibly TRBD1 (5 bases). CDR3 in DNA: TGTGCCAGCAGCTTAAGGGGTGGCTCTAATGAAAAACTGTTTTTT. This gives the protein CASSLRGGSNEKLFF.